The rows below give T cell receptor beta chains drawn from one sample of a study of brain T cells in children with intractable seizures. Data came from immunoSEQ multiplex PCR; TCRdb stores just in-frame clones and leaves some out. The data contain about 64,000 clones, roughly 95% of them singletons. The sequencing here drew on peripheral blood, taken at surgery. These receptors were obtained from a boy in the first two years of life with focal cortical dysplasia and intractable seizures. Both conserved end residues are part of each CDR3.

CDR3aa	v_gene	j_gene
CASSHWGLGGNTIYF	TRBV3-1/TRBV3-2	TRBJ1-3
CASSLAGKETQYF	TRBV5-1	TRBJ2-5
CATSPGSGRYGYTF	TRBV6-5	TRBJ1-2
CASSRGGTRPETQYF	TRBV5-1	TRBJ2-5
CASSPTAGNTEAFF	TRBV5-5	TRBJ1-1
CASSDIVRRNTIYF	TRBV2	TRBJ1-3
CASSLFQGSGYEQYF	TRBV28	TRBJ2-7
CASSLAPFSSYEQYF	TRBV7-2	TRBJ2-7
CASSLGDRAEQYF	TRBV5-1	TRBJ2-7
CASSPSGKGNQPQHF	TRBV19	TRBJ1-5
CASSTTGANEQFF	TRBV9	TRBJ2-1
CASSQEASGLPGELFF	TRBV3-1/TRBV3-2	TRBJ2-2
CASSYSRVGTGELFF	TRBV6-2/TRBV6-3	TRBJ2-2
CASRSAGGNTEAFF	TRBV4-1	TRBJ1-1
CSVAIRGTANTEAFF	TRBV29-1	TRBJ1-1
CSARDEDEQFF	TRBV20-1	TRBJ2-1
CASSLRLSSYNEQFF	TRBV5-4	TRBJ2-1
CASSQDSAGLTGELFF	TRBV4-3	TRBJ2-2
CASSQDGQPQHF	TRBV4-1	TRBJ1-5
CASGLTAGGYNSPLHF	TRBV12-5	TRBJ1-6
CASSLIGQGIVETQYF	TRBV14	TRBJ2-5
CASSSGTGPSNEQYF	TRBV5-1	TRBJ2-7